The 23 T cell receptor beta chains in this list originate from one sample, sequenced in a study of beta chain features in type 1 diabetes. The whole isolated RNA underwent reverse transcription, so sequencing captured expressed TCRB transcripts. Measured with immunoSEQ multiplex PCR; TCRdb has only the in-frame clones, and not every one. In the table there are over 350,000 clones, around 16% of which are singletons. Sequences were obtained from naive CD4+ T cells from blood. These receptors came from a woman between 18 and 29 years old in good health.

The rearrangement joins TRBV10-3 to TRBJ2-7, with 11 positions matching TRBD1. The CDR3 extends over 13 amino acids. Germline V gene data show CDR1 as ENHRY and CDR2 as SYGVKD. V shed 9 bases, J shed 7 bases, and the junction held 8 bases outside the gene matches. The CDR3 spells CAIGQGAIGEQYF. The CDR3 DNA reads TGTGCCATAGGACAGGGGGCTATAGGGGAGCAGTACTTC.

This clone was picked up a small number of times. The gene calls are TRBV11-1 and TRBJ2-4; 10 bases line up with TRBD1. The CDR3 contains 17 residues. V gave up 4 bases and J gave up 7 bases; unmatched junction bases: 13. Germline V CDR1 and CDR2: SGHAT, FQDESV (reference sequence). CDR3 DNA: TGTGCCAGCAGCTCTCATTCGGACAGGGGGGTAGCGAACATTCAGTACTTC. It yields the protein CASSSHSDRGVANIQYF. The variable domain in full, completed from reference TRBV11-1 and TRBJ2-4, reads EAEVAQSPRYKITEKSQAVAFWCDPISGHATLYWYRQILGQGPELLVQFQDESVVDDSQLPKDRFSAERLKGVDSTLKIQPAELGDSAMYLCASSSHSDRGVANIQYFGAGTRLSVL.

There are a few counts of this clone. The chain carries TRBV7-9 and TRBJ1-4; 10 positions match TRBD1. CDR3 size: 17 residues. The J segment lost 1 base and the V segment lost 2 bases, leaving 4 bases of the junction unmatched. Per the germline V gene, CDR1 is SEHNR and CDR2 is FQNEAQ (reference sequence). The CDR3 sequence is CASSLTGTGETNEKLFF. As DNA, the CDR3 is TGTGCCAGCAGCTTAACCGGGACAGGGGAAACTAATGAAAAACTGTTTTTT.

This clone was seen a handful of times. The CDR3 DNA follows: TGTGCCAGCCGTCTGGGCCTAAACTACACCTTC. This encodes CASRLGLNYTF. This chain uses TRBV19 with TRBJ1-2; D ambiguous. V dropped 9 bases and J dropped 10 bases, with 15 bases sitting between them. The germline CDR1 and CDR2 sequences are LNHDA and SQIVND (reference sequence). CDR3 size: 11 residues.

CDR3 in amino acids: CASGPTWTSGLSYNEQFF. The CDR3 DNA sequence: TGTGCTAGTGGTCCGACATGGACTAGCGGACTCTCCTACAATGAGCAGTTCTTC. V gene TRBV12-5 combines with J gene TRBJ2-1; 10 bases align to TRBD2. The germline V gene encodes CDR1 LGHNT and CDR2 FRNRAP. This CDR3 spans 18 amino acids. The J segment lost 0 bases and the V segment lost 5 bases, leaving 10 bases of the junction unmatched.

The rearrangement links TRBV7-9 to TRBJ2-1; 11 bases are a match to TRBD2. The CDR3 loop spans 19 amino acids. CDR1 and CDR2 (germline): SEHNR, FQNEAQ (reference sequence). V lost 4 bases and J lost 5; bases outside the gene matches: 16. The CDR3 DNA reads TGTGCCAGCAGCTCCCGTCCGGTCGCTAGCGGGAGGCACAACAATGAGCAGTTCTTC. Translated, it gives CASSSRPVASGRHNNEQFF.

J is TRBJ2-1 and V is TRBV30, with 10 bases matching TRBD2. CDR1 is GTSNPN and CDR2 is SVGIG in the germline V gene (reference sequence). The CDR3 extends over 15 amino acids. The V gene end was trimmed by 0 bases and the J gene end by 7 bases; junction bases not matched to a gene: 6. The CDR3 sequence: CAWSVGGLAKNEQFF. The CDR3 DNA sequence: TGTGCCTGGAGTGTAGGGGGACTAGCGAAAAATGAGCAGTTCTTC.

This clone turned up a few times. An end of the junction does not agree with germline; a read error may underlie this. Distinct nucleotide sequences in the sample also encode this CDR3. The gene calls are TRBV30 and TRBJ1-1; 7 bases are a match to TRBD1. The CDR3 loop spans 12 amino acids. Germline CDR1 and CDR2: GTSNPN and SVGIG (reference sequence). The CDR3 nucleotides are TGCGCCTGGGCGACAGGGCGCACTGAAGCTTTCTTT. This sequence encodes CAWATGRTEAFF. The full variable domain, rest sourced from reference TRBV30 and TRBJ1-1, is SQTIHQWPATLVQPVGSPLSLECTVEGTSNPNLYWYRQAAGRGLQLLFYSVGIGQISSEVPQNLSASRPQDRQFILSSKKLLLSDSGFYLCAWATGRTEAFFGQGTRLTVV.

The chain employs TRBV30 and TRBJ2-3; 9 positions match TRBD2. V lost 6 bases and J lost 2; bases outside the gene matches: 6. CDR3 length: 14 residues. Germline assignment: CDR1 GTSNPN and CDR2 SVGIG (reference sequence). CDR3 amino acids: CACEREVVTDTQYF. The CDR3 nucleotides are TGTGCCTGCGAGCGGGAGGTGGTCACAGATACGCAGTATTTT. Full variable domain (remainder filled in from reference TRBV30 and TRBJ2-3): SQTIHQWPATLVQPVGSPLSLECTVEGTSNPNLYWYRQAAGRGLQLLFYSVGIGQISSEVPQNLSASRPQDRQFILSSKKLLLSDSGFYLCACEREVVTDTQYFGPGTRLTVL.

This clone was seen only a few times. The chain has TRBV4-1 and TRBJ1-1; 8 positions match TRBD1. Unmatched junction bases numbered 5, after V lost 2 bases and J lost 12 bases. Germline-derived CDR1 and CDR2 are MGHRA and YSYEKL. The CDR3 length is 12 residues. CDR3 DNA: TGCGCCAGCAGCCAAACAGGACAGGGATCTTTCTTT. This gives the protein CASSQTGQGSFF.

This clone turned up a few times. The CDR3 region is CSAGGGYEQYF. Here the CDR3 DNA reads TGCAGTGCGGGGGGGGGCTACGAGCAGTACTTC. V gene TRBV20-1 combines with J gene TRBJ2-7; 7 bases are shared with TRBD2. The J segment lost 3 bases and the V segment lost 6 bases, leaving 2 bases of the junction unmatched. Per the germline V gene, CDR1 is DFQATT and CDR2 is SNEGSKA (reference sequence). The CDR3 has 11 amino acids.

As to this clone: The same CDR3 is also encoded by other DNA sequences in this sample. In DNA form, the CDR3 reads TGTGCCAGCAGCCGGGGGTACGAGCAGTACTTC. This sequence encodes CASSRGYEQYF. V is TRBV6-5 and J is TRBJ2-7; D perhaps matches TRBD2 (6 bases). Germline CDR1 MNHEY, CDR2 SVGAGI. Trimming stripped 6 bases from V and 4 bases from J, with 7 bases between. This CDR3 has 11 amino acids.

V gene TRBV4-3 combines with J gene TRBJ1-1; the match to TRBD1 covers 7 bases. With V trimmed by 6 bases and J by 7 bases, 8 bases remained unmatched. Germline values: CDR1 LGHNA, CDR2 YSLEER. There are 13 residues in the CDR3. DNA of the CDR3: TGCGCCAGCAGGGGCCGACAGGGAATTGAAGCTTTCTTT. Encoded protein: CASRGRQGIEAFF.

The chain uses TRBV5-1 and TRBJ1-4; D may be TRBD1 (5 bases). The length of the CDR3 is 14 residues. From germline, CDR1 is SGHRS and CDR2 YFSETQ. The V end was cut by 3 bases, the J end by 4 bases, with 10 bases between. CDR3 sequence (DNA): TGCGCCAGCAGCTGGGGGACTGATAATGAAAAACTGTTTTTT. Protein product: CASSWGTDNEKLFF.

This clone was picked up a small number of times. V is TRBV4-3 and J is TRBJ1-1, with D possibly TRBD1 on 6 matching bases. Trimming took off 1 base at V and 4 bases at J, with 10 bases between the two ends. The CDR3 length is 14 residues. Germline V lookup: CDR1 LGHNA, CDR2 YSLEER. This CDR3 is CASSQGGGRTEAFF. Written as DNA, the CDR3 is TGCGCCAGCAGCCAAGGGGGGGGCCGCACTGAAGCTTTCTTT.

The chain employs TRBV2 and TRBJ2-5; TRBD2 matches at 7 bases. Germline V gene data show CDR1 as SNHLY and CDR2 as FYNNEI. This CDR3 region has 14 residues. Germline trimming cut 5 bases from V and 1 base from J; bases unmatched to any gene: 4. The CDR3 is CASSRGVLQETQYF. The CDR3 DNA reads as TGTGCCAGCAGTCGGGGGGTGCTCCAAGAGACCCAGTACTTC. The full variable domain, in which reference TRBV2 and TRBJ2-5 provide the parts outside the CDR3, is EPEVTQTPSHQVTQMGQEVILRCVPISNHLYFYWYRQILGQKVEFLVSFYNNEISEKSEIFDDQFSVERPDGSNFTLKIRSTKLEDSAMYFCASSRGVLQETQYFGPGTRLLVL.

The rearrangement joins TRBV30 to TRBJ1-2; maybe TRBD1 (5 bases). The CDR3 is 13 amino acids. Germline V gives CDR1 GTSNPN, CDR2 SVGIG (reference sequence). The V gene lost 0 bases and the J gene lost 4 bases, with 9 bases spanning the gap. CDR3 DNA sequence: TGTGCCTGGAGTGTAGGAGGGGCCTATGGCTACACCTTC. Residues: CAWSVGGAYGYTF.

In DNA form, the CDR3 reads TGTGCCAGCAGCCTAGCGTACAGCTCCTACAATGAGCAGTTCTTC. Its translation: CASSLAYSSYNEQFF. This chain links TRBV14 with TRBJ2-1; possible D gene TRBD2, 5 bases. Germline CDR1 is SGHDN and CDR2 is FVKESK. Trimming cost V 4 bases and J 0 bases, with 10 bases left between them. This CDR3 spans 15 amino acids.

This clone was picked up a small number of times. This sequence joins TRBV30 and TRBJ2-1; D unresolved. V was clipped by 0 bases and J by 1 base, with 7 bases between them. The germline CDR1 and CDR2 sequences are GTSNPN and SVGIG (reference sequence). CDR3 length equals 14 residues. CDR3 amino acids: CAWSVHRSYNEQFF. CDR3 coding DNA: TGTGCCTGGAGTGTACACCGATCCTACAATGAGCAGTTCTTC.

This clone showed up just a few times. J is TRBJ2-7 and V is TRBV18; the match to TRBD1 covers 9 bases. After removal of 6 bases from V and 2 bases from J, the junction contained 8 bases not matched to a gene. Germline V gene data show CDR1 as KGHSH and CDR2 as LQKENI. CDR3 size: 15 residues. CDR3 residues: CASSGIQGATYEQYF. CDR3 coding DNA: TGTGCCAGCTCTGGGATACAGGGGGCTACCTACGAGCAGTACTTC.

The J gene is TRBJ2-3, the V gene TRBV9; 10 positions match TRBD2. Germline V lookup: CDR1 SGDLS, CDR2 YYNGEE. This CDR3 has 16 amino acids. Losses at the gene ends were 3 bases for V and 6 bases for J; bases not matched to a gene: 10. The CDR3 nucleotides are TGTGCCAGCAGCGAGCGGACTAGCGGCTTTGAGGATACGCAGTATTTT. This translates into CASSERTSGFEDTQYF.

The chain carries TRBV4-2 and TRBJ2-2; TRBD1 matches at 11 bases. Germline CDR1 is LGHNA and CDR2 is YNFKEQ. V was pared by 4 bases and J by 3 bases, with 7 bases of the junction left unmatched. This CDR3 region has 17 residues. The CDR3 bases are TGTGCCAGCAGCCGGGGACAGGGGGACGACTACACCGGGGAGCTGTTTTTT. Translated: CASSRGQGDDYTGELFF.

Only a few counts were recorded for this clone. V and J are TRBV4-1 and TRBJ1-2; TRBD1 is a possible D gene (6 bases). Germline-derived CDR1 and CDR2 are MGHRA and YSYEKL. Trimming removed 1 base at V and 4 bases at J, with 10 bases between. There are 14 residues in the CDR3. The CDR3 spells CASSQVDRIYGYTF. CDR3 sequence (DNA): TGCGCCAGCAGCCAAGTGGACAGAATCTATGGCTACACCTTC.